Presented here are 13 T cell receptor beta chains from one specimen sequenced in a study of blood T cell repertoires in COVID-19. Method: immunoSEQ multiplex PCR; TCRdb's copy keeps in-frame clones and lacks some. The sample shows about 130,000 clones, about 79% of them seen only once. Sample: peripheral blood. Receptor source: a woman aged 50 to 60 with acute or convalescent COVID-19.

This sequence joins TRBV5-6 and TRBJ2-7; 9 bases align to TRBD2. The CDR3 spans 16 residues. V shed 6 bases, J shed 2 bases, and the junction held 12 bases outside the gene matches. CDR1 is SGHDT, CDR2 YYEEEE, per germline. The CDR3 loop is CASTLQWGGGAYEQYF. In DNA form, the CDR3 reads TGTGCCAGCACCCTGCAGTGGGGCGGGGGGGCCTACGAGCAGTACTTC.

The count of this clone is one. V and J are TRBV18 and TRBJ2-1; 9 bases agree with TRBD1. V shed 3 bases and J 4 bases; nucleotides not matched to a gene: 7. The CDR3 loop spans 16 amino acids. CDR1 and CDR2 (germline): KGHSH, LQKENI. The CDR3 sequence: CASSPLGTGKYNEQFF. The DNA for the CDR3 is TGTGCCAGCTCACCCCTCGGGACAGGGAAGTACAATGAGCAGTTCTTC.

The V gene is TRBV5-5, the J gene TRBJ2-7; 8 bases map to TRBD1. The CDR3 is made up of 14 amino acids. CDR1 SGHKS and CDR2 YYEKEE come from the germline V gene (reference sequence). With V trimmed by 4 bases and J by 2 bases, 5 bases remained unmatched. DNA for the CDR3: TGTGCCAGCAGCGCCGGGACAGGAGCCTACGAGCAGTACTTC. As protein: CASSAGTGAYEQYF.

This chain connects TRBV19 to TRBJ2-4; possible D gene TRBD2, 5 bases. V dropped 0 bases and J dropped 5 bases, with 17 bases sitting between them. This CDR3 is 17 amino acids long. In germline, CDR1 is LNHDA, CDR2 SQIVND (reference sequence). The CDR3 reads CASSIDPPSGMENIQYF. The CDR3 DNA sequence: TGTGCCAGTAGTATAGATCCCCCCTCCGGGATGGAAAACATTCAGTACTTC.

The J gene is TRBJ1-6, the V gene TRBV3-1 (or the pseudogene TRBV3-2), with a possible D match to TRBD1 (5 bases). The CDR3 length is 15 residues. Germline assignment: CDR1 LGHDT and CDR2 YNNKEL (reference sequence). V lost 3 bases to trimming and J lost 2 bases, with 8 bases between them. The DNA of the CDR3 is TGTGCCAGCAGCCAGCCAGGGACCTATAATTCACCCCTCCACTTT. Encoded protein: CASSQPGTYNSPLHF.

The rearrangement uses TRBV6-5 and TRBJ2-7, with 8 bases lining up with TRBD1. This CDR3 has 15 residues. J was trimmed by 5 bases and V by 7 bases; bases with no gene match: 13. CDR1 MNHEY and CDR2 SVGAGI come from the germline V gene. The CDR3 DNA sequence: TGTGCCAGCAATAGGGTTCAGGGGGCAGGCAACGAGCAGTACTTC. Amino acids: CASNRVQGAGNEQYF.

This chain joins TRBV3-1 (or the pseudogene TRBV3-2) and TRBJ2-7, with 7 bases matching TRBD1. V trimming: 4 bases; J trimming: 3 bases; junction bases outside the gene matches: 9. This CDR3 is built from 15 residues. Germline loops: CDR1 LGHDT, CDR2 YNNKEL (reference sequence). Here the CDR3 reads CASSPFRQGIYEQYF. CDR3 sequence (DNA): TGTGCCAGCAGCCCATTCCGACAGGGTATCTACGAGCAGTACTTC.

This clone was found once. The V call is TRBV7-3, the J call TRBJ1-1; no reliable D call. This CDR3 spans 13 amino acids. Germline V gene lookup returns CDR1 SGHTA and CDR2 FQGTGA. Trimming took off 4 bases at V and 3 bases at J, with 9 bases between the two ends. CDR3 nucleotides: TGTGCCAGCAGCTACTCTATGGACACTGAAGCTTTCTTT. Amino acid sequence: CASSYSMDTEAFF.

This clone is a singleton in its sample. The rearrangement joins TRBV7-9 to TRBJ1-3, with 7 nucleotides matching TRBD1. The J segment lost 6 bases and the V segment lost 5 bases, leaving 7 bases of the junction unmatched. The CDR3 spans 14 residues. Germline V gives CDR1 SEHNR, CDR2 FQNEAQ (reference sequence). CDR3 loop: CASSLGQSQNTIYF. CDR3 sequence (DNA): TGTGCCAGCAGCCTGGGACAGAGCCAAAACACCATATATTTT.

The chain links TRBV7-2 to TRBJ2-1, with TRBD1 matching over 9 bases. In germline, CDR1 is SGHTA, CDR2 FQGNSA. The CDR3 loop spans 15 amino acids. Unmatched junction bases numbered 8, after V lost 2 bases and J lost 9 bases. CDR3 in DNA: TGTGCCAGCAGCTTATCGGGACAGGGAATGGTTGAGCAGTTCTTC. Amino acids: CASSLSGQGMVEQFF.

This chain uses TRBV25-1 with TRBJ1-1, with a tentative D call TRBD1 (5 bases). Trimming removed 10 bases from V and 1 base from J, with 13 bases in between. The CDR3 runs to 13 residues. Germline V gene sequence: CDR1 MGHDK, CDR2 SYGVNS. The CDR3 region is CATLGRQNTEAFF. CDR3 bases: TGTGCCACCTTGGGGCGGCAGAACACTGAAGCTTTCTTT.

This chain joins TRBV6-1 and TRBJ1-5, with D maybe TRBD1 (6 bases). CDR3 size: 16 residues. V was clipped by 4 bases and J by 1 base, with 14 bases between them. The V gene's germline CDR1 is MNHNS and CDR2 SASEGT. CDR3 DNA: TGTGCCAGCAGTGCTGGGGGCCCGTCGAGCAATCAGCCCCAGCATTTT. It translates to CASSAGGPSSNQPQHF.

The V and J genes are TRBV18 and TRBJ2-1, with D perhaps matching TRBD1 (6 bases). Germline lookup yields CDR1 KGHSH and CDR2 LQKENI. The length of the CDR3 is 16 residues. V was pared by 0 bases and J by 8 bases, with 17 bases between. This CDR3 is CASSPPRQGRFDEQFF. The CDR3 nucleotides read TGTGCCAGCTCACCACCTCGTCAGGGGCGTTTTGATGAGCAGTTCTTC.